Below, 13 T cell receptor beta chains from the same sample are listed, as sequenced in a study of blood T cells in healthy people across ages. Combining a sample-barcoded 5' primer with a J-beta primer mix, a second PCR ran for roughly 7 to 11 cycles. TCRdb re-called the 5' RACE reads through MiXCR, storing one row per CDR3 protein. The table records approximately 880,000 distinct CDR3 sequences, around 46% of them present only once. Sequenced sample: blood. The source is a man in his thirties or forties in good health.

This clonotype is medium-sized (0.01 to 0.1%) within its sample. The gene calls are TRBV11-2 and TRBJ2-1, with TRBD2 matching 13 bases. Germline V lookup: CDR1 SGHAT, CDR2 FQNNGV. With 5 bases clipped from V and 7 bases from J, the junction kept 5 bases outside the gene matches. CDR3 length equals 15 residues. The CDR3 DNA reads TGTGCCAGCAGCCTGACTAGCGGGGGGCCTAATGAGCAGTTCTTC. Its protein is CASSLTSGGPNEQFF. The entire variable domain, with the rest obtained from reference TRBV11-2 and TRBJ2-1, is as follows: EAGVAQSPRYKIIEKRQSVAFWCNPISGHATLYWYQQILGQGPKLLIQFQNNGVVDDSQLPKDRFSAERLKGVDSTLKIQPAKLEDSAVYLCASSLTSGGPNEQFFGPGTRLTVL.

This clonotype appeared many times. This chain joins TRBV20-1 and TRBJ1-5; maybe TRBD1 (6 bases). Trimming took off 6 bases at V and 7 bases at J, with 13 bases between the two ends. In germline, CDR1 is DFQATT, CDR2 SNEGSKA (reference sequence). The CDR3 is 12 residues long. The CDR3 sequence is CSARTASQPQHF. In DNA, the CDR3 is TGCAGTGCCCGGACAGCAAGCCAGCCCCAGCATTTT.

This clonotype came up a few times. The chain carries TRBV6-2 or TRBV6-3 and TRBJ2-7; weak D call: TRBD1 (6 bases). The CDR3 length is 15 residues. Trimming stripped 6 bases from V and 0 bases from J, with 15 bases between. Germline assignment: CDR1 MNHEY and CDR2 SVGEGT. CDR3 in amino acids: CASSYTQGDSYEQYF. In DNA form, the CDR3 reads TGTGCCAGCAGCTATACACAGGGTGACTCCTACGAGCAGTACTTC.

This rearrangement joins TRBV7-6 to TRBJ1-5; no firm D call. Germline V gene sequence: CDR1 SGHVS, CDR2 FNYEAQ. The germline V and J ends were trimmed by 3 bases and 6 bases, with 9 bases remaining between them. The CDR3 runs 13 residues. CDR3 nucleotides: TGTGCCAGCAGCTTCGATGGGCTTCAGCCCCAGCATTTT. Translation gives CASSFDGLQPQHF.

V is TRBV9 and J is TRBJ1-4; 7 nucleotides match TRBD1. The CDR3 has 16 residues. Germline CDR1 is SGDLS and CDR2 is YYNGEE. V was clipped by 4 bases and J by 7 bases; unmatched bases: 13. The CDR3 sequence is CASSPGSSQGSEKLFF. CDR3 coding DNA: TGTGCCAGCAGCCCCGGTAGTTCACAGGGGAGTGAAAAACTGTTTTTT.

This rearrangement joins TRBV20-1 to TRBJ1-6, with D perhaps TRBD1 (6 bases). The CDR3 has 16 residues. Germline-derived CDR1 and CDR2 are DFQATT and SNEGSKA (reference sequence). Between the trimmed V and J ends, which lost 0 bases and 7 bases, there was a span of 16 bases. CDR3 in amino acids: CSARDHLGAGNSPLHF. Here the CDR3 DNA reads TGCAGTGCTAGAGATCATTTGGGGGCTGGGAATTCACCCCTCCACTTT.

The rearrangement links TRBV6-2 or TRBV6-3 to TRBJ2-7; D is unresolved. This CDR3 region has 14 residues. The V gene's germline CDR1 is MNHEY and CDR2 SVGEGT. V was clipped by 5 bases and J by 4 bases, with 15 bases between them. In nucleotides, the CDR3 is TGTGCCAGCAGTCCGCCTCGTCAATTTTACGAGCAGTACTTC. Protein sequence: CASSPPRQFYEQYF.

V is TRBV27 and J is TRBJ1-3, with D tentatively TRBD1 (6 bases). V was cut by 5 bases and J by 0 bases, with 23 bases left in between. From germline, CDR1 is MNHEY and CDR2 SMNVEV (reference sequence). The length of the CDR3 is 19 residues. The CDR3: CASSLAGGGTPFSGNTIYF. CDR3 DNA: TGTGCCAGCAGTCTCGCGGGGGGGGGGACACCTTTCTCTGGAAACACCATATATTTT.

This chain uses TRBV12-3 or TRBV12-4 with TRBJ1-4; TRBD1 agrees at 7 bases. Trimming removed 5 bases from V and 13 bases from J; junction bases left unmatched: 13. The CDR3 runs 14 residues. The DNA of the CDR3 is TGTGCCAGCAGTAATCGGGACAGCCAATATCCACTGTTTTTT. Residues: CASSNRDSQYPLFF.

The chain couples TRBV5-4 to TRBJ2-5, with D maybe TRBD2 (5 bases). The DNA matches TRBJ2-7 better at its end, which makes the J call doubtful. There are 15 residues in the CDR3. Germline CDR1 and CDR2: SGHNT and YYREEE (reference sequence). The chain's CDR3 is CASSFLLGENYEQYF. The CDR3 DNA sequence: TGTGCCAGCAGCTTCCTGCTTGGGGAGAATTACGAGCAGTACTTC.

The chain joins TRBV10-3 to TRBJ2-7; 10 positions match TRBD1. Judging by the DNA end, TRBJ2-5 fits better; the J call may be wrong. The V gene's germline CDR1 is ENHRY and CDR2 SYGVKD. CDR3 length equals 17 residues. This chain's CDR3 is CAISESGQGSFRETQYF. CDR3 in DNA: TGTGCCATCAGTGAGTCGGGACAGGGGAGCTTCCGAGAGACCCAGTACTTC.

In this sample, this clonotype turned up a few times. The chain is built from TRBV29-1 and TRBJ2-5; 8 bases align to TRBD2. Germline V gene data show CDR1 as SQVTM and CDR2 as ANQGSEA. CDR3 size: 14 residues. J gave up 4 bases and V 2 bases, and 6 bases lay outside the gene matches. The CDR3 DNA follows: TGCAGCGTTGAATTGGCGGGGGGCTCAGAGACCCAGTACTTC. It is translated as CSVELAGGSETQYF.

CDR3 amino acids: CASSFLHRGGSEDEQYF. CDR3 DNA: TGCGCCAGCAGCTTTCTTCATCGGGGGGGCAGTGAGGACGAGCAGTACTTC. This chain uses TRBV5-1 with TRBJ2-7; TRBD2 matches 8 bases. This CDR3 spans 17 amino acids. The V and J ends lost 2 bases and 5 bases, in that order; junction bases with no gene match: 15. CDR1 SGHRS and CDR2 YFSETQ come from the germline V gene.